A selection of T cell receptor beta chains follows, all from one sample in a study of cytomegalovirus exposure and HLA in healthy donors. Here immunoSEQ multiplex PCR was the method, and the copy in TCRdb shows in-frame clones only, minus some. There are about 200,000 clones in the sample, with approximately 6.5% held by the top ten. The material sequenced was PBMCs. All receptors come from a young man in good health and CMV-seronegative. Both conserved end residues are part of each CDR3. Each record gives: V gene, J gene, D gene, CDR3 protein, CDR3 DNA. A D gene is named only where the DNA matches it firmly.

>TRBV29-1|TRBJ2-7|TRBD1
CSVEGQYTYEQYF
TGCAGCGTTGAGGGACAGTATACCTACGAGCAGTACTTC
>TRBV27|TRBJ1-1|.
CASSFGYAGNTEAFF
TGTGCCAGCAGTTTTGGATATGCAGGGAACACTGAAGCTTTCTTT
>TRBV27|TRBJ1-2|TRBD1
CASSDRGLRGYTF
TGTGCCAGCTCGGACAGGGGGCTACGTGGCTACACCTTC
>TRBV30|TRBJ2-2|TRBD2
CAWREGLDTGELFF
TGTGCCTGGCGGGAGGGCCTCGACACCGGGGAGCTGTTTTTT
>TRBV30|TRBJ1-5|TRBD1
CAWRSSDRRQHF
TGTGCCTGGAGGTCCTCGGACAGGCGCCAGCATTTT
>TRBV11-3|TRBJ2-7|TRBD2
CASSFSGEGYEQYF
TGTGCCAGCAGCTTCAGCGGGGAGGGATACGAGCAGTACTTC
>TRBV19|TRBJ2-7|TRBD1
CASSHLSGQGANEQYF
TGTGCCAGTAGTCACCTTTCGGGACAGGGGGCGAACGAGCAGTACTTC
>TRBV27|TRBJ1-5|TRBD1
CASSPTTFWDRRFQPQHF
TGTGCCAGCAGCCCGACGACATTCTGGGACAGGCGGTTTCAGCCCCAGCATTTT
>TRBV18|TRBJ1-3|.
CASSPPARTGNTIYF
TGTGCCAGCTCACCACCGGCTAGGACTGGAAACACCATATATTTT
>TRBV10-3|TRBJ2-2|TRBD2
CAISETSGNTGELFF
TGTGCCATCAGTGAGACTAGCGGGAACACCGGGGAGCTGTTTTTT
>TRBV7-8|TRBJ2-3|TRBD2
CASSLRRGGPADTQYF
TGTGCCAGCAGCCTCAGGCGGGGGGGCCCCGCAGATACGCAGTATTTT
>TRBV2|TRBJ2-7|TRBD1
CASSATGTGVHEQYF
TGTGCCAGCAGTGCAACCGGGACAGGGGTCCACGAGCAGTACTTC
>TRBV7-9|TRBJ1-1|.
CASSRVQDSGIFRTEAFF
TGTGCCAGCAGCCGCGTACAGGACAGTGGGATATTTCGCACTGAAGCTTTCTTT
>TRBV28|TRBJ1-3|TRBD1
CASSPGQGARGNTIYF
TGTGCCAGCAGCCCAGGACAGGGGGCGAGAGGAAACACCATATATTTT
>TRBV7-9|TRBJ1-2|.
CASSLGQEYYGYTF
TGTGCCAGCAGCTTAGGACAGGAATACTATGGCTACACCTTC
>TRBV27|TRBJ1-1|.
CASSLVGQNTEAFF
TGTGCCAGCAGTTTAGTCGGTCAGAACACTGAAGCTTTCTTT